A selection of T cell receptor beta chains follows, all from one sample in a study of T cell repertoires in cytomegalovirus infection. No antigens are known for them. TCRdb itself ran the reads through MiXCR, one entry per CDR3 protein. The sample lists fewer than 200,000 distinct CDR3 sequences, less than 25% seen once, with around a quarter in the top ten. This specimen was CD8+ T cells from cultured PBMCs, taken from culture after CMV antigen stimulation. The receptors come from a human donor in good health (CMV status not recorded). Some clones in this sample may be carry-over from other donors' samples. Both conserved end residues are part of each CDR3. D genes are given only for firm matches. Expanded clones get a size class; other rows say once, few or many, or leave the size out.

clone_size,d_call,v_call,j_call,cdr3_aa,cdr3_nt
few,.,TRBV27,TRBJ1-2,CASGTAANYGYTF,TGTGCCAGCGGGACGGCCGCTAACTATGGCTACACCTTC
few,TRBD1,TRBV6-5,TRBJ1-3,CASSTRQGSSSGNTIYF,TGTGCCAGCAGTACCCGACAGGGGTCGAGCTCTGGAAACACCATATATTTT
.,TRBD1,TRBV6-5,TRBJ1-1,CASRLTGWGLDTEAFF,TGTGCCAGCAGACTGACAGGGTGGGGATTGGACACTGAAGCTTTCTTT
few,.,TRBV4-1,TRBJ1-2,CASSQDYSSGYGYTF,TGCGCCAGCAGCCAAGATTACAGCTCAGGCTATGGCTACACCTTC
few,TRBD2,TRBV7-8,TRBJ2-1,CASSLTSGAHNEQFF,TGTGCCAGCAGCTTGACTAGCGGGGCACACAATGAGCAGTTCTTC
few,TRBD1,TRBV9,TRBJ1-4,CASSDGTGRVEKLFF,TGTGCCAGCAGCGACGGGACAGGGAGGGTAGAAAAACTGTTTTTT
.,.,TRBV24-1,TRBJ2-3,CATSDSGGENYTDTQYF,TGTGCCACCAGTGATTCAGGAGGGGAAAACTACACAGATACGCAGTATTTT
.,.,TRBV2,TRBJ2-5,CASRRSGSRETQYF,TGTGCCAGCAGACGGTCCGGTTCACGAGAGACCCAGTACTTC
few,TRBD1,TRBV28,TRBJ1-2,CASRAGQGNNGYTF,TGTGCCAGCAGGGCCGGACAGGGTAACAATGGCTACACCTTC
.,.,TRBV12-3/TRBV12-4,TRBJ2-4,CASSSWGKNIQYF,TGTGCCAGCAGTAGCTGGGGGAAAAACATTCAGTACTTC
few,TRBD1,TRBV11-3,TRBJ2-7,CASSLRDSYEQYF,TGTGCCAGCAGCTTACGGGACAGCTACGAGCAGTACTTC
.,TRBD2,TRBV4-1,TRBJ2-3,CASSHVYSGGESESDTQYF,TGCGCCAGCAGCCATGTCTATAGCGGGGGGGAATCGGAGTCAGATACGCAGTATTTT
few,TRBD1,TRBV7-6,TRBJ1-1,CASSHRGRDTEAFF,TGTGCCAGCAGCCACAGGGGGCGAGACACTGAAGCTTTCTTT
.,TRBD2,TRBV7-2,TRBJ2-3,CASSFGLAGVHQYTDTQYF,TGTGCCAGCAGCTTCGGACTAGCGGGGGTCCATCAATACACAGATACGCAGTATTTT
few,TRBD2,TRBV6-2/TRBV6-3,TRBJ2-1,CASTPGLDMIF,TGTGCCAGCACACCGGGACTAGATATGATCTTC
.,.,TRBV12-3/TRBV12-4,TRBJ1-3,CASSDYAWTAGNTIYF,TGTGCCAGCAGCGACTATGCCTGGACCGCTGGAAACACCATATATTTT
.,.,TRBV7-2,TRBJ2-1,CASRPWGYEQFF,TGTGCCAGCAGGCCGTGGGGGTATGAGCAGTTCTTC
few,TRBD1,TRBV7-9,TRBJ1-1,CASSARTGPNTEAFF,TGTGCCAGCAGCGCGAGGACAGGGCCGAACACTGAAGCTTTCTTT
.,.,TRBV7-2,TRBJ1-2,CALGMEYGYTF,TGTGCTCTGGGGATGGAGTATGGCTACACCTTC
.,.,TRBV4-1,TRBJ1-1,CASSFRQASNTEAFF,TGCGCCAGCAGCTTTCGACAGGCGTCGAACACTGAAGCTTTCTTT
.,.,TRBV7-9,TRBJ1-2,CATPGGGGDYGYTF,TGTGCCACTCCGGGCGGGGGGGGAGACTATGGCTACACCTTC
few,.,TRBV7-9,TRBJ2-7,CASSLVGAGRTEYEQYF,TGTGCCAGCAGCTTAGTGGGCGCGGGGCGGACGGAATACGAGCAGTACTTC
.,.,TRBV12-3/TRBV12-4,TRBJ1-2,CASSLYNYGYTF,TGTGCCAGCAGCCTTTACAACTATGGCTACACCTTC
.,TRBD1,TRBV4-2,TRBJ1-2,CASSQETAGGKYGYTF,TGTGCCAGCAGCCAAGAGACGGCAGGGGGAAAGTATGGCTACACCTTC
.,.,TRBV11-2,TRBJ2-3,CASSFMRARTSTDTQYF,TGTGCCAGCAGCTTCATGAGGGCACGAACTAGCACAGATACGCAGTATTTT
.,TRBD1,TRBV6-5,TRBJ1-4,CASSYSTGVGEKLFF,TGTGCCAGCAGTTACTCGACAGGGGTTGGAGAAAAACTGTTTTTT
few,.,TRBV7-9,TRBJ1-2,CASSLASGVTNYGYTF,TGTGCCAGCAGCTTAGCGTCAGGGGTCACTAACTATGGCTACACCTTC
.,.,TRBV12-3/TRBV12-4,TRBJ1-5,CASSPGRRFSNQPQHF,TGTGCCAGCAGCCCGGGGCGAAGGTTCAGCAATCAGCCCCAGCATTTT
few,.,TRBV7-8,TRBJ2-5,CASSLGPQETQYF,TGTGCCAGCAGCTTAGGTCCGCAAGAGACCCAGTACTTC
.,TRBD1,TRBV7-6,TRBJ2-3,CASSLGPPGQVTPDTQYF,TGTGCCAGCAGCTTAGGACCCCCGGGACAGGTCACTCCAGATACGCAGTATTTT
.,.,TRBV7-2,TRBJ2-7,CASSFYGGTYEQYF,TGTGCCAGCAGCTTTTACGGAGGGACCTACGAGCAGTACTTC
few,TRBD2,TRBV24-1,TRBJ2-1,CATSDFHWAGGGRNEQFF,TGTGCCACCAGTGATTTCCACTGGGCGGGAGGTGGAAGGAATGAGCAGTTCTTC
once,.,TRBV5-6,TRBJ2-7,CASSTDTVLNAYEQYF,TGTGCCAGCAGCACAGACACCGTCCTTAATGCCTACGAGCAGTACTTC
few,.,TRBV7-2,TRBJ2-7,CASSFPPVSSYEQYF,TGTGCCAGCAGCTTCCCACCGGTGAGCTCCTACGAGCAGTACTTC
few,.,TRBV6-5,TRBJ2-3,CASSYSGQAPDTQYF,TGTGCCAGCAGTTACTCGGGGCAGGCCCCAGATACGCAGTATTTT
.,.,TRBV20-1,TRBJ2-7,CSVPFAGFEQYF,TGCAGTGTTCCTTTTGCCGGGTTCGAGCAGTACTTC
few,.,TRBV9,TRBJ1-4,CASSPGTGGFNEKLFF,TGTGCCAGCAGCCCCGGAACGGGAGGGTTCAATGAAAAACTGTTTTTT
.,.,TRBV6-1,TRBJ2-7,CASSEQGPAYEQYF,TGTGCCAGCAGTGAACAGGGCCCGGCCTACGAGCAGTACTTC
few,.,TRBV7-6,TRBJ1-5,CASSLGQANQPQHF,TGTGCCAGCAGCTTGGGTCAGGCGAATCAGCCCCAGCATTTT
.,.,TRBV28,TRBJ1-5,CASSFRTVNQPQHF,TGTGCCAGCAGTTTTCGAACCGTCAATCAGCCCCAGCATTTT
few,TRBD1,TRBV4-1,TRBJ1-2,CASSQDQGDAYGYTF,TGCGCCAGCAGCCAAGATCAGGGGGACGCCTATGGCTACACCTTC
few,.,TRBV28,TRBJ2-6,CASSPGFAGANVLTF,TGTGCCAGCAGTCCCGGGTTTGCTGGGGCCAACGTCCTGACTTTC
.,TRBD1,TRBV7-9,TRBJ1-1,CASSLGGPQGLNTEAFF,TGTGCCAGCAGCTTAGGAGGACCACAGGGGCTCAACACTGAAGCTTTCTTT
.,.,TRBV11-1,TRBJ1-2,CASSFQDGYTF,TGTGCCAGCAGCTTCCAGGATGGCTACACCTTC
few,TRBD2,TRBV27,TRBJ2-1,CASSQRLAGNNEQFF,TGTGCCAGCAGTCAAAGACTAGCGGGCAACAATGAGCAGTTCTTC
.,.,TRBV7-6,TRBJ2-1,CASSPPAPEQFF,TGTGCCAGCAGCCCACCGGCGCCGGAGCAGTTCTTC
.,TRBD1,TRBV5-1,TRBJ1-2,CASSLNAGTGKANYGYTF,TGCGCCAGCAGCTTGAACGCCGGGACAGGGAAAGCTAACTATGGCTACACCTTC
few,.,TRBV2,TRBJ2-1,CASSESRGNDKEQFF,TGTGCCAGCAGTGAGTCGAGGGGCAATGACAAAGAGCAGTTCTTC
.,.,TRBV12-3/TRBV12-4,TRBJ1-2,CASSFISHYGYTF,TGTGCCAGCAGTTTCATTTCCCACTATGGCTACACCTTC
.,.,TRBV7-9,TRBJ1-1,CASSHSTNGGTEAFF,TGTGCCAGCAGCCATTCTACCAATGGGGGGACTGAAGCTTTCTTT
few,.,TRBV28,TRBJ1-5,CAIGPFGEQPQHF,TGTGCCATCGGGCCCTTCGGCGAGCAGCCCCAGCATTTT
.,.,TRBV6-2/TRBV6-3,TRBJ1-2,CASRPQGRNYGYTF,TGTGCCAGCAGACCCCAAGGGAGGAACTATGGCTACACCTTC
.,.,TRBV2,TRBJ2-2,CASSETANTGELFF,TGTGCCAGCAGTGAAACAGCGAACACCGGGGAGCTGTTTTTT